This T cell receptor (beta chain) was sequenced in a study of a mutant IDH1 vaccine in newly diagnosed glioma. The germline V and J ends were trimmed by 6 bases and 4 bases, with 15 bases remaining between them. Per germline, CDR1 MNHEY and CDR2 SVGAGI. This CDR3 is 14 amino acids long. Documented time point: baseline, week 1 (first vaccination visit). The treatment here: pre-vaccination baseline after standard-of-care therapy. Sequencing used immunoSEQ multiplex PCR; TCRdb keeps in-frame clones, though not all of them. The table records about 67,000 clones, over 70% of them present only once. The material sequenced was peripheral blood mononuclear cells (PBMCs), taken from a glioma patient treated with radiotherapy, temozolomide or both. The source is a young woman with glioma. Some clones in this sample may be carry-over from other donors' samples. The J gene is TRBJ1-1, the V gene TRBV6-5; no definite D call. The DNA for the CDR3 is TGTGCCAGCAGCCTGGGCCGGTTCACCACTGAAGCTTTCTTT. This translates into CASSLGRFTTEAFF.